This TCR beta chain was observed in a study of spatial heterogeneity in lung cancer. Across the study: The count of detected beta-chain sequences consistently exceeded that of alpha-chain sequences. Study-wide results and limits: As ubiquitous and regional nonsynonymous mutations varied, counts of ubiquitous and regional expanded TCRs tracked them, respectively. Mutation counts in tumors were tracked by counts of expanded intratumoral alpha and beta TCRs.

Time point: sample taken at primary tumor resection. TCRdb recomputed calls from the 5' RACE reads with MiXCR, one row per CDR3 protein. The sample has approximately 4,600 distinct CDR3 sequences, 5% to 6.5% seen once. V was pared by 5 bases and J by 5 bases, with 10 bases of the junction left unmatched. CDR1 is SEHNR and CDR2 is FQNEAQ in the germline V gene (reference sequence). The CDR3 runs to 15 residues. This clonotype was counted many times. Antigen unknown. Specimen: lung tumor tissue, collected at surgery. The TCR sequence derives from a male donor with early-stage non-small cell lung cancer. This chain uses TRBV7-9 with TRBJ2-5, with TRBD1 matching 8 bases. CDR3 residues: CASSHSRGLKETQYF. For the CDR3, the DNA is TGTGCCAGCAGCCATTCCAGGGGGCTCAAGGAGACCCAGTACTTC.